A selection of T cell receptor beta chains follows, all from one sample in a study of graft-versus-host responses after intestinal transplantation. Here immunoSEQ multiplex PCR was the method, and the copy in TCRdb shows in-frame clones only, minus some. The sample includes about 88,000 clones, 94% of them seen just once. No antigen has been assigned to these receptors. The sequences come from unstimulated CD4+ T cells sorted from spleen or lymph node cells, collected before transplant. These receptors all come from a human donor who was the organ donor for an intestinal transplant. The CDR3 runs from the conserved cysteine through the conserved F or W. The D gene is left open where the match is weak. A clone size is listed for some rows: how often the clone was seen (once, few, many), or a class if it is expanded.

abundance	d_gene	v_gene	j_gene	CDR3aa	CDR3nt
NA	TRBD2	TRBV29-1	TRBJ2-7	CSVGVAGATYEQYF	TGCAGCGTTGGGGTAGCGGGGGCGACCTACGAGCAGTACTTC
NA	TRBD1	TRBV10-3	TRBJ2-3	CAITPGQGTDTQYF	TGTGCCATCACCCCAGGACAGGGTACAGATACGCAGTATTTT
NA	NA	TRBV5-1	TRBJ1-1	CASRSSGTVNTEAFF	TGCGCCAGCAGAAGTTCCGGGACGGTGAACACTGAAGCTTTCTTT
NA	TRBD2	TRBV5-4	TRBJ2-5	CASSLLSGGDGTQYF	TGTGCCAGCAGCTTGTTGAGCGGGGGGGACGGGACCCAGTACTTC
NA	NA	TRBV5-1	TRBJ2-7	CASSLVGGPNSYEQYF	TGCGCCAGCAGCTTGGTTGGTGGGCCAAACTCCTACGAGCAGTACTTC
NA	NA	TRBV28	TRBJ1-3	CASSYKGWTGNTIYF	TGTGCCAGCAGTTATAAGGGATGGACTGGAAACACCATATATTTT
NA	NA	TRBV30	TRBJ1-4	CAWSLPGPWNEKLFF	TGTGCCTGGAGTCTCCCCGGGCCCTGGAATGAAAAACTGTTTTTT
NA	NA	TRBV5-1	TRBJ1-6	CASSLGYATGSRNSPLHF	TGCGCCAGCAGCTTGGGATACGCTACAGGATCTCGGAATTCACCCCTCCACTTT
NA	NA	TRBV6-1	TRBJ2-1	CASSLPGYNEQFF	TGTGCCAGCAGTCTCCCGGGTTACAATGAGCAGTTCTTC
NA	TRBD1	TRBV6-5	TRBJ2-5	CASSRTGSAETQYF	TGTGCCAGCAGTCGGACAGGGAGTGCAGAGACCCAGTACTTC
NA	NA	TRBV19	TRBJ1-4	CASSISEKLFF	TGTGCCAGTAGTATTTCTGAAAAACTGTTTTTT
NA	TRBD1	TRBV6-5	TRBJ1-5	CASSYAYKGAGQPQHF	TGTGCCAGCAGTTACGCCTATAAGGGGGCCGGACAGCCCCAGCATTTT
NA	NA	TRBV5-4	TRBJ1-1	CASSSIRDGHTEAFF	TGTGCCAGCAGCTCCATACGGGACGGACACACTGAAGCTTTCTTT
NA	NA	TRBV2	TRBJ2-7	CASLRTYEQYF	TGTGCCAGCCTTCGAACCTACGAGCAGTACTTC
NA	TRBD2	TRBV4-3	TRBJ2-1	CASSQGLAGKTEQFF	TGCGCCAGCAGCCAAGGACTAGCGGGGAAAACCGAGCAGTTCTTC
NA	NA	TRBV6-5	TRBJ1-4	CASSYSSGVRKLFF	TGTGCCAGCAGTTACTCTTCCGGGGTTCGAAAACTGTTTTTT
NA	NA	TRBV11-2	TRBJ1-1	CASSLDPWMNTEAFF	TGTGCCAGCAGCTTAGATCCGTGGATGAACACTGAAGCTTTCTTT
NA	NA	TRBV6-1	TRBJ2-1	CASSYWGNEQFF	TGTGCCAGCAGTTATTGGGGGAATGAGCAGTTCTTC
NA	TRBD1	TRBV5-4	TRBJ1-1	CASSWGSTGLNTEAFF	TGTGCCAGCAGCTGGGGTTCGACAGGGTTGAACACTGAAGCTTTCTTT
once	NA	TRBV5-6	TRBJ1-2	CASSLSGPIYGYTF	TGTGCCAGCAGCTTGTCTGGACCGATCTATGGCTACACCTTC
NA	TRBD1	TRBV5-1	TRBJ2-7	CASRPTGASLEQYF	TGCGCCAGCAGACCGACAGGGGCCTCTCTCGAGCAGTACTTC
NA	NA	TRBV27	TRBJ1-2	CACRGTTNYGYTF	TGTGCCTGTCGGGGGACCACTAACTATGGCTACACCTTC
few	TRBD2	TRBV9	TRBJ2-3	CASSVVGLAGGVADTQYF	TGTGCCAGCAGCGTAGTGGGACTAGCGGGGGGGGTCGCAGATACGCAGTATTTT
NA	NA	TRBV2	TRBJ2-7	CASMVTRSGSEQYF	TGTGCCAGCATGGTGACTAGAAGTGGCTCCGAGCAGTACTTC
NA	NA	TRBV6-1	TRBJ1-1	CASSYQGRTEAFF	TGTGCCAGCAGTTATCAGGGAAGGACTGAAGCTTTCTTT
NA	NA	TRBV28	TRBJ1-5	CASSPPPKGNQPQHF	TGTGCCAGCAGTCCTCCCCCGAAGGGCAATCAGCCCCAGCATTTT
NA	NA	TRBV18	TRBJ1-4	CASSPFAGKLFF	TGTGCCAGCTCACCATTCGCAGGAAAACTGTTTTTT
NA	NA	TRBV28	TRBJ1-5	CASSLGGSNQPQHF	TGTGCCAGCAGTTTGGGGGGTAGCAATCAGCCCCAGCATTTT
NA	NA	TRBV4-1	TRBJ1-6	CASSQEAGGSPLHF	TGCGCCAGCAGCCAAGAGGCAGGCGGTTCACCCCTCCACTTT
NA	NA	TRBV9	TRBJ2-3	CASSVETTDTQYF	TGTGCCAGCAGCGTTGAAACTACAGATACGCAGTATTTT
NA	TRBD1	TRBV5-1	TRBJ1-1	CASSLGLEGAGTEAFF	TGCGCCAGCAGCTTGGGACTCGAGGGGGCAGGCACTGAAGCTTTCTTT
NA	NA	TRBV11-2	TRBJ1-1	CASSSPGLTEAFF	TGTGCCAGCAGTTCCCCGGGACTTACTGAAGCTTTCTTT
NA	TRBD1	TRBV28	TRBJ1-5	CASSLRTGAFSNQPQHF	TGTGCCAGCAGTTTACGGACAGGGGCATTTAGCAATCAGCCCCAGCATTTT
NA	NA	TRBV6-1	TRBJ1-6	CASTQGLANSPLHF	TGTGCCAGCACTCAGGGGTTAGCCAATTCACCCCTCCACTTT
once	TRBD1	TRBV6-1	TRBJ2-7	CASSEGTDYEQYF	TGTGCCAGCAGTGAGGGGACAGACTACGAGCAGTACTTC
NA	NA	TRBV5-6	TRBJ1-4	CASSRGLGYEKLFF	TGTGCCAGCAGCCGGGGGCTGGGGTATGAAAAACTGTTTTTT
NA	NA	TRBV6-1	TRBJ2-3	CASSYKVESDTQYF	TGTGCCAGCAGTTATAAGGTAGAATCAGATACGCAGTATTTT
NA	NA	TRBV12-5	TRBJ2-3	CASGLGLVPTDTQYF	TGTGCTAGTGGTTTGGGACTAGTCCCCACAGATACGCAGTATTTT
NA	NA	TRBV2	TRBJ2-7	CASRGMAYEQYF	TGTGCCAGCAGGGGAATGGCCTACGAGCAGTACTTC
NA	NA	TRBV7-6	TRBJ1-1	CASSSIRQSNTEAFF	TGTGCCAGCAGCTCGATCCGGCAGTCGAACACTGAAGCTTTCTTT
NA	NA	TRBV13	TRBJ1-1	CASSLKVVSTEAFF	TGTGCCAGCAGCTTAAAGGTCGTAAGCACTGAAGCTTTCTTT
NA	NA	TRBV20-1	TRBJ1-2	CSAGENHGYTF	TGCAGTGCTGGAGAGAACCATGGCTACACCTTC
NA	NA	TRBV6-1	TRBJ2-7	CASSLTGASYEQYF	TGTGCCAGCAGTTTGACAGGTGCCTCCTACGAGCAGTACTTC
NA	NA	TRBV7-9	TRBJ2-1	CASSVRQATGLYNEQFF	TGTGCCAGCAGCGTCCGACAGGCAACCGGCCTTTACAATGAGCAGTTCTTC
NA	NA	TRBV4-1	TRBJ2-5	CASSQAGRGQETQYF	TGCGCCAGCAGCCAAGCGGGACGGGGACAAGAGACCCAGTACTTC
NA	NA	TRBV18	TRBJ1-6	CASSQQGRSYNSPLHF	TGTGCCAGCTCACAACAAGGCCGCTCCTATAATTCACCCCTCCACTTT
NA	NA	TRBV6-6	TRBJ1-3	CASSPRGNTIYF	TGTGCCAGCAGTCCCAGGGGAAACACCATATATTTT
NA	NA	TRBV10-1	TRBJ1-2	CASSLEAAGYGYTF	TGCGCCAGCAGTCTTGAGGCGGCAGGCTATGGCTACACCTTC
NA	TRBD1	TRBV5-6	TRBJ2-7	CASSLQGTLSYEQYF	TGTGCCAGCAGCTTACAGGGGACACTATCCTACGAGCAGTACTTC